These 15 T cell receptor beta chains were all obtained from the same sample, sequenced in a study of T-cell reconstitution after alpha-beta-depleted transplantation in children (dated by TCRdb to about 2016). Libraries were made using PCR. Sequencing was carried out with an Illumina HiSeq 2500. To normalize quantification of the TCRbeta repertoire, the TCR libraries were built with molecular barcoding that relied on unique molecular identifiers. In-frame beta chains were kept once TCRdb had trimmed the public reads at Q25 with fastp and called clones with MiXCR. Rows with one shared CDR3 protein collapse into an entry with the most common genes and DNA. The sample table records about 610,000 distinct CDR3 sequences; roughly a tenth of these occur just once. Less than 5% of the sample lies in the top ten. Sequencing used PBMCs from the stem cell graft donor, obtained from the stem cell graft. These receptors were collected from a human donor who donated a stem cell graft to a child with acute myeloid leukemia.

CDR3 sequence (DNA): TGCAGTGCTAGAGATCTGGCGGGAGGGCTGGAGACCCAGTACTTC. Translation gives CSARDLAGGLETQYF. The chain uses TRBV20-1 and TRBJ2-5, with 9 bases identical to TRBD2. This CDR3 region has 15 residues. J was trimmed by 5 bases and V by 0 bases; bases with no gene match: 7. CDR1 is DFQATT and CDR2 is SNEGSKA in the germline V gene (reference sequence).

Notes on this clonotype: This sequence may be a read error, since a much larger clone differs from it by one base. Likely a read error: the CDR3 ends without its conserved phenylalanine or tryptophan. No DNA is shown, since the ends of the CDR3 on it are uncertain; the CDR3 is the one TCRdb lists. V is TRBV30 and J is TRBJ1-2; the table gives TRBD1 as D, unverified against the DNA. The CDR3 has 13 amino acids, counting both end residues. CDR1 and CDR2 from the germline V gene are GTSNPN and SVGIG (reference sequence). The chain's CDR3 is CACLKSRDGGYTC.

This clonotype came up many times. V gene TRBV4-3 combines with J gene TRBJ2-2, with 9 positions matching TRBD1. The CDR3 has 15 amino acids. The V gene's germline CDR1 is LGHNA and CDR2 YSLEER. V gave up 1 base and J gave up 4 bases; unmatched junction bases: 1. In DNA form, the CDR3 reads TGCGCCAGCAGCCAAGGGACAGGGGTCACCGGGGAGCTGTTTTTT. This codes for CASSQGTGVTGELFF.

This clonotype was observed at least ten times. CDR3 DNA sequence: TGTGCCAGCAGCTACACCTCTGACGGTTCCACAGATACGCAGTATTTT. Its protein is CASSYTSDGSTDTQYF. V is TRBV5-6 and J is TRBJ2-3, with D uncertain. Trimming stripped 3 bases from V and 2 bases from J, with 16 bases between. The CDR3 has 16 residues. Germline loops: CDR1 SGHDT, CDR2 YYEEEE. The full variable domain, completed using reference TRBV5-6 and TRBJ2-3, is DAGVTQSPTHLIKTRGQQVTLRCSPKSGHDTVSWYQQALGQGPQFIFQYYEEEERQRGNFPDRFSGHQFPNYSSELNVNALLLGDSALYLCASSYTSDGSTDTQYFGPGTRLTVL.

This clonotype was seen only a few times. The chain joins TRBV30 to TRBJ1-6; a weak D match, TRBD1 (6 bases). This CDR3 region has 12 residues. V gave up 2 bases and J gave up 9 bases, with 8 bases separating them. Germline values: CDR1 GTSNPN, CDR2 SVGIG (reference sequence). The DNA of the CDR3 is TGTGCCTGGAGTACAGGGAGTTCACCCCTCCACTTT. Its protein is CAWSTGSSPLHF. Variable domain in full (rest from reference TRBV30 and TRBJ1-6): SQTIHQWPATLVQPVGSPLSLECTVEGTSNPNLYWYRQAAGRGLQLLFYSVGIGQISSEVPQNLSASRPQDRQFILSSKKLLLSDSGFYLCAWSTGSSPLHFGNGTRLTVT.

This clonotype was seen only a few times. This chain links TRBV15 with TRBJ2-5; 12 nucleotides match TRBD1. Unmatched junction bases numbered 8, after V lost 4 bases and J lost 5 bases. The CDR3 is 16 amino acids. Germline CDR1 and CDR2: LNHNV and YYDKDF (reference sequence). The CDR3 sequence: CATSTGDRGLVETQYF. For the CDR3, the DNA is TGTGCCACCAGCACAGGGGACAGGGGGCTGGTGGAGACCCAGTACTTC.

The V gene is TRBV6-9, the J gene TRBJ2-1; 8 bases line up with TRBD2. Losses at the gene ends were 6 bases for V and 0 bases for J; bases not matched to a gene: 7. Germline-derived CDR1 and CDR2 are MNHGY and SVAAGI. CDR3 size: 16 residues. CDR3 in amino acids: CASRLSGLASYNEQFF. The CDR3 DNA is TGTGCCAGCAGACTATCCGGACTAGCCTCCTACAATGAGCAGTTCTTC.

The J gene is TRBJ2-1, the V gene TRBV20-1; 10 bases line up with TRBD2. The CDR3 is 13 residues long. With 6 bases clipped from V and 8 bases from J, the junction kept 7 bases outside the gene matches. Germline CDR1 reads DFQATT; CDR2 reads SNEGSKA (reference sequence). The CDR3 DNA is TGCAGTGCCTCTAGCGGGAGCCTTCATGAGCAGTTCTTC. Amino acid sequence: CSASSGSLHEQFF.

This chain connects TRBV15 to TRBJ2-1; 7 bases match TRBD1. Losses at the gene ends were 6 bases for V and 8 bases for J; bases not matched to a gene: 4. The germline V gene has CDR1 LNHNV and CDR2 YYDKDF (reference sequence). This CDR3 comprises 12 residues. CDR3: CATRVQGHEQFF. CDR3 nucleotide sequence: TGTGCCACCAGAGTACAGGGGCATGAGCAGTTCTTC. Variable domain in full (rest from reference TRBV15 and TRBJ2-1): DAMVIQNPRYQVTQFGKPVTLSCSQTLNHNVMYWYQQKSSQAPKLLFHYYDKDFNNEADTPDNFQSRRPNTSFCFLDIRSPGLGDTAMYLCATRVQGHEQFFGPGTRLTVL.

This sequence joins TRBV5-1 and TRBJ1-2, with D possibly matching TRBD1 (5 bases). Germline CDR1 is SGHRS and CDR2 is YFSETQ. The CDR3 contains 11 residues. The V end was cut by 9 bases, the J end by 3 bases, with 9 bases between. CDR3 loop: CAIGTDYGYTF. In DNA, the CDR3 is TGCGCCATAGGGACGGACTATGGCTACACCTTC. Combining the CDR3 with reference TRBV5-1 and TRBJ1-2 gives the whole variable domain KAGVTQTPRYLIKTRGQQVTLSCSPISGHRSVSWYQQTPGQGLQFLFEYFSETQRNKGNFPGRFSGRQFSNSRSEMNVSTLELGDSALYLCAIGTDYGYTFGSGTRLTVV.

This clonotype showed up many times. The chain combines TRBV12-3 or TRBV12-4 with TRBJ2-1; tentatively, D is TRBD2 (5 bases). With 8 bases removed from V and 3 bases from J, the gap between germline ends came to 20 bases. The CDR3 contains 16 residues. This CDR3 is CASQKSGLQSYNEQFF. The CDR3 DNA is TGTGCCAGCCAGAAAAGCGGACTTCAGAGCTACAATGAGCAGTTCTTC.

The table lists this clonotype with many counts. The V and J genes are TRBV7-2 and TRBJ1-1; D is uncertain. The germline gives CDR1 SGHTA, CDR2 FQGNSA. The CDR3 runs 14 residues. V was pared by 7 bases and J by 1 base, with 13 bases between. CDR3 bases: TGTGCCAGCAACCCCCGGGTAGGGAACACTGAAGCTTTCTTT. Its protein is CASNPRVGNTEAFF.

This clonotype was counted many times. This chain connects TRBV5-5 to TRBJ1-2, with a weak D call TRBD1 (5 bases). The V gene lost 4 bases and the J gene lost 4 bases, with 14 bases spanning the gap. Germline CDR1 and CDR2: SGHKS and YYEKEE (reference sequence). This CDR3 has 14 amino acids. CDR3 nucleotides: TGTGCCAGCAGCCTGGGGGAGGGTGTCTATGGCTACACCTTC. Residues: CASSLGEGVYGYTF.

The chain joins TRBV29-1 to TRBJ1-3; 7 bases match TRBD1. The ends lost 6 bases at V and 2 bases at J; junction bases unmatched: 4. CDR1 is SQVTM and CDR2 is ANQGSEA in the germline V gene. The CDR3 consists of 13 residues. CDR3 coding DNA: TGCAGCGTGGACACAGGGGCTGGAAACACCATATATTTT. It specifies CSVDTGAGNTIYF.

The V call is TRBV20-1, the J call TRBJ2-1; D not resolved. V lost 4 bases, J lost 7 bases, and 11 bases lay in between. This CDR3 is built from 12 residues. Looked up from germline, CDR1 is DFQATT and CDR2 is SNEGSKA (reference sequence). The CDR3 DNA sequence: TGCAGTGCTACGGTCCTAGGGAATGAGCAGTTCTTC. It encodes CSATVLGNEQFF.